This is a list of T cell receptor beta chains from one sample in a study of OX40 agonist ivuxolimab in advanced cancers. The data were produced by immunoSEQ multiplex PCR, yet TCRdb's version contains in-frame clones alone and is incomplete. The sample carries 75,000 to 100,000 clones, roughly 85% recorded once. Sequenced here: CD4+ or CD8+ T cells sorted from blood, sampled in a trial of the OX40 agonist ivuxolimab. The receptors here all came from an adult with an advanced solid tumor such as melanoma, head and neck, liver or kidney cancer. CDR3s include the opening cysteine and the closing phenylalanine or tryptophan. D genes are given only for firm matches. Not all rows give a size; the values are once, few, many and, for expanded clones, a class.

DNA: TGTGCCAGCAGTTCTCGCCGGACAGGAATGAACGGGGAGCTGTTTTTT
CDR3: CASSSRRTGMNGELFF
size: -
J: TRBJ2-2
V: TRBV27
D: TRBD1

DNA: TGTGCCAGCAGCCAATTTAGGGGGGATATCTATGGCTACACCTTC
CDR3: CASSQFRGDIYGYTF
size: -
J: TRBJ1-2
V: TRBV4-2
D: -

DNA: TGTGCCAGCAGTTTTGGACTAGCGGGGGAATCCTACGAGCAGTACTTC
CDR3: CASSFGLAGESYEQYF
size: -
J: TRBJ2-7
V: TRBV6-5
D: TRBD2

DNA: TGTGCCACCAGCAGAGGGCAGACAGGAACTGAAGCTTTCTTT
CDR3: CATSRGQTGTEAFF
size: -
J: TRBJ1-1
V: TRBV15
D: -

DNA: TGTGCCAGCGGTCCAGGCGGGGGGGCCGCAGATACGCAGTATTTT
CDR3: CASGPGGGAADTQYF
size: -
J: TRBJ2-3
V: TRBV7-9
D: TRBD2

DNA: TGCGCCAGCAGCACCATACCCGGACAGGGGAATGAGCAGTTCTTC
CDR3: CASSTIPGQGNEQFF
size: -
J: TRBJ2-1
V: TRBV5-1
D: TRBD1

DNA: TGTGCCAGTCGAAGGGCTGGGACGAGAGATTACGGGGAGCTGTTTTTT
CDR3: CASRRAGTRDYGELFF
size: -
J: TRBJ2-2
V: TRBV19
D: -

DNA: TGCGCCAGCAGCTTTCCGAACACCGGGGAGCTGTTTTTT
CDR3: CASSFPNTGELFF
size: -
J: TRBJ2-2
V: TRBV5-1
D: -

DNA: TGTGCCAGCAGCGTAGCAGATACGCAGTATTTT
CDR3: CASSVADTQYF
size: -
J: TRBJ2-3
V: TRBV9
D: -

DNA: TGTGCCAGCAGTTTCCGGGACGCGTCTTTCTCCACAGATACGCAGTATTTT
CDR3: CASSFRDASFSTDTQYF
size: -
J: TRBJ2-3
V: TRBV27
D: -

DNA: TGTGCCAGCAGCTTAAGGGGACAGAACACTGAAGCTTTCTTT
CDR3: CASSLRGQNTEAFF
size: -
J: TRBJ1-1
V: TRBV11-3
D: -

DNA: TGTGCCAGCAGCTTAGACGTAGGCTATGGCTACACCTTC
CDR3: CASSLDVGYGYTF
size: -
J: TRBJ1-2
V: TRBV11-2
D: -

DNA: TGCGCCAGCAGCTCCGTGACAGGAATCACAGATACGCAGTATTTT
CDR3: CASSSVTGITDTQYF
size: -
J: TRBJ2-3
V: TRBV5-1
D: -

DNA: TGTGCCAGCAGCGCGTTCCTGGCCGGGGAGCTGTTTTTT
CDR3: CASSAFLAGELFF
size: -
J: TRBJ2-2
V: TRBV9
D: -

DNA: TGTGCCAGCAGCTCTACTAGCGGGGGGGCCTACGAGCAGTACTTC
CDR3: CASSSTSGGAYEQYF
size: once
J: TRBJ2-7
V: TRBV7-2
D: TRBD2

DNA: TGTGCCAGCAGCTCGACAGGGGAAGTAAACACTGAAGCTTTCTTT
CDR3: CASSSTGEVNTEAFF
size: -
J: TRBJ1-1
V: TRBV7-6
D: TRBD1

DNA: TGTGCCAGCAGCCCTTATAGGGCAGAGACCCAGTACTTC
CDR3: CASSPYRAETQYF
size: -
J: TRBJ2-5
V: TRBV7-3
D: -

DNA: TGTGCCATCAGTGACACAGGGTTCGGGGCCAACGTCCTGACTTTC
CDR3: CAISDTGFGANVLTF
size: -
J: TRBJ2-6
V: TRBV10-3
D: -

DNA: TGTGCCAGCAGCTCGGGTGGGGTGGCCTACGAGCAGTACTTC
CDR3: CASSSGGVAYEQYF
size: -
J: TRBJ2-7
V: TRBV9
D: -

DNA: TGCAGCGTTGAGGACACAGATACGCAGTATTTT
CDR3: CSVEDTDTQYF
size: -
J: TRBJ2-3
V: TRBV29-1
D: -

DNA: TGTGCCAGCAGTTCCGTACTAGAGGCCGATACGCAGTATTTT
CDR3: CASSSVLEADTQYF
size: -
J: TRBJ2-3
V: TRBV6-5
D: -

DNA: TGTGCCAGTAGTTGGCCCGGGCAGGGGAACACTGAAGCTTTCTTT
CDR3: CASSWPGQGNTEAFF
size: -
J: TRBJ1-1
V: TRBV19
D: -

DNA: TGTGCCAGCAGCCCCAGACTGGGCGAGCAGTACTTC
CDR3: CASSPRLGEQYF
size: -
J: TRBJ2-7
V: TRBV7-3
D: -

DNA: TGTGCCAGCAGCTTAGTTACGGCCGGTTCTGAAGCTTTCTTT
CDR3: CASSLVTAGSEAFF
size: -
J: TRBJ1-1
V: TRBV7-9
D: -

DNA: TGTGCCAGCAGTTTAAGTGTAGGGGGCTACACCTTC
CDR3: CASSLSVGGYTF
size: once
J: TRBJ1-2
V: TRBV28
D: -

DNA: TGCGCCAGCAGCTTGGATTGGAGCGGGTCGGCCCTTAATGAAAAACTGTTTTTT
CDR3: CASSLDWSGSALNEKLFF
size: -
J: TRBJ1-4
V: TRBV5-1
D: -

DNA: TGTGCCAGCAGCCTGATGGGGACAGGGGACGAAAAACTGTTTTTT
CDR3: CASSLMGTGDEKLFF
size: -
J: TRBJ1-4
V: TRBV7-9
D: TRBD1

DNA: TGTGCCAGCAGTCCGTTGGCTGCGAACACTGAAGCTTTCTTT
CDR3: CASSPLAANTEAFF
size: -
J: TRBJ1-1
V: TRBV6-1
D: -

DNA: TGCAGCGCCAGGGACAGCCCTGAAGCTTTCTTT
CDR3: CSARDSPEAFF
size: -
J: TRBJ1-1
V: TRBV29-1
D: TRBD1